This entry concerns a single T cell receptor beta chain. Trimming removed 6 bases from V and 0 bases from J; junction bases left unmatched: 3. CDR1 MRHNA and CDR2 SNTAGT come from the germline V gene. This CDR3 has 14 amino acids. The sample comes from a study of PD-1 blockade in classical Hodgkin lymphoma. Overall study: Patients in the cohort were put on intravenous nivolumab, 3 mg/kg every 2 weeks.

Generated by immunoSEQ multiplex PCR, the TCRdb table keeps only in-frame clones and is missing some. The table shows 13,000 to 15,000 clones, with around 84% occurring only once. Brentuximab vedotin exposure varied, and every patient relapsed after autologous stem cell transplantation. The sequence was obtained from a human donor with classical Hodgkin lymphoma. Here the sequenced sample was peripheral blood mononuclear cells (PBMCs), taken at baseline. The chain is built from TRBV6-4 and TRBJ2-3, with 7 bases fitting TRBD2. CDR3 coding DNA: TGTGCCAGCAGCGGGGGGTCTAGCACAGATACGCAGTATTTT. It translates to CASSGGSSTDTQYF.